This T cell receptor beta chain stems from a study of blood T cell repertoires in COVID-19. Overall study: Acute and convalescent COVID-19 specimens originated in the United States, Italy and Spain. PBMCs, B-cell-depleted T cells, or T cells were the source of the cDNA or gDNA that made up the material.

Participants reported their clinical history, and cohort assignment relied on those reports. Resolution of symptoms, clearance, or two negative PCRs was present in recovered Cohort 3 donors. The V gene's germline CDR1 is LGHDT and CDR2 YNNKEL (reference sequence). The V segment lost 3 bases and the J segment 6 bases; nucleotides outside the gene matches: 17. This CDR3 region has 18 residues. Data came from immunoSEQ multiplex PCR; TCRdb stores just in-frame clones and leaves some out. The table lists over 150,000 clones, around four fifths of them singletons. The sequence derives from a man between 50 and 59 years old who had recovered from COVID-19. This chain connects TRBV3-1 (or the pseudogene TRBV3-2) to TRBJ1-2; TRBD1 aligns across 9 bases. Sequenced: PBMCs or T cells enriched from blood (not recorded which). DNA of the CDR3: TGTGCCAGCAGCCATAGTGGGCTAGGACAGGGGTTATCGAATGGCTACACCTTC. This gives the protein CASSHSGLGQGLSNGYTF.